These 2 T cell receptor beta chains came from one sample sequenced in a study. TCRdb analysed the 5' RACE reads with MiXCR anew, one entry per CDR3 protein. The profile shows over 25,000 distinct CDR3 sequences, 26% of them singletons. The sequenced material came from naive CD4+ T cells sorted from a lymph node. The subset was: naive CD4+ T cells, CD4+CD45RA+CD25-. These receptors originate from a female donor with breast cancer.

CDR3 in amino acids: CSATSTDTQYF. The CDR3 nucleotides are TGCAGTGCTACTAGCACAGATACGCAGTATTTT. The chain is built from TRBV20-1 and TRBJ2-3, with unresolved D. The ends were cut back, 4 bases at V and 0 bases at J, with 2 bases in the middle. Per germline, CDR1 DFQATT and CDR2 SNEGSKA (reference sequence). The CDR3 has 11 amino acids.

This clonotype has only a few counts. The DNA for the CDR3 is TGTGCCAGCAGATCAGGCACTGAAGCTTTCTTT. Amino acid sequence: CASRSGTEAFF. The V and J genes are TRBV7-2 and TRBJ1-1, with D unresolved. The V and J ends lost 6 bases and 4 bases respectively, with 6 bases between them. Germline assignment: CDR1 SGHTA and CDR2 FQGNSA. CDR3 length equals 11 residues. The whole variable domain, remainder taken from reference TRBV7-2 and TRBJ1-1, is GAGVSQSPSNKVTEKGKDVELRCDPISGHTALYWYRQSLGQGLEFLIYFQGNSAPDKSGLPSDRFSAERTGGSVSTLTIQRTQQEDSAVYLCASRSGTEAFFGQGTRLTVV.